This T cell receptor (beta chain) originates from a study of PD-L1 blockade in urothelial cancer. About the study: Intravenous atezolizumab, 1,200 mg every 3 weeks, was begun by patients around 2014. Analysis of blood occurred 3 weeks (second dose) and 6 weeks after treatment start. Study conclusions and caveats: Those with durable benefit had larger increases in tumor-associated blood clones at 3 weeks.

This clone was found once. Its cognate antigen is unknown. This table comes from immunoSEQ multiplex PCR, and its TCRdb copy is limited to in-frame clones, with some not included. The table lists some 100,000 clones, approximately 91% of them singletons. Germline V lookup: CDR1 SNHLY, CDR2 FYNNEI. Trimming took off 2 bases at V and 7 bases at J, with 15 bases between the two ends. The CDR3 is 15 amino acids. It was locally advanced or metastatic urothelial carcinoma that patients had. The sequence came from a woman of 80 years or more with urothelial cancer. This sample comprised PBMCs, obtained around atezolizumab (anti-PD-L1) treatment. The V gene is TRBV2, the J gene TRBJ2-4, with D possibly TRBD1 on 6 matching bases. In DNA, the CDR3 is TGTGCCAGCAGTGAAAGACAGGCCTCGGGGAACATTCAGTACTTC. Its protein is CASSERQASGNIQYF.